This passage covers 18 T cell receptor beta chains from one sample sequenced in a study of T-cell reconstitution after alpha-beta-depleted transplantation in children. TCRbeta library construction was performed incorporating unique molecular identifiers. TCRdb re-derived calls from the PCR reads in MiXCR, one entry per CDR3 protein. The sample contains tens of thousands of distinct CDR3 sequences, roughly 50% of which appear only once. The material was peripheral blood, obtained before TCRalphabeta/CD19-depleted stem cell transplant. The receptors stem from a boy under three years old with SCID, due to receive a stem cell transplant.

This clonotype has just a few counts. The V gene is TRBV6-5, the J gene TRBJ2-7; D is uncertain. The germline gives CDR1 MNHEY, CDR2 SVGAGI. The length of the CDR3 is 13 residues. Trimming shortened V by 0 bases and J by 5 bases, and 8 bases separated the two germline ends. The CDR3 is CASSYSPDNEQYF. CDR3 nucleotides: TGTGCCAGCAGTTACTCGCCAGATAACGAGCAGTACTTC.

The CDR3 is CASSPTSGGASEQFF. The CDR3 coding sequence is TGTGCCAGCTCGCCCACTAGCGGGGGGGCCAGTGAGCAGTTCTTC. This chain connects TRBV18 to TRBJ2-1; 13 nucleotides agree with TRBD2. V gave up 6 bases and J gave up 9 bases; unmatched junction bases: 8. The germline V gene encodes CDR1 KGHSH and CDR2 LQKENI. The CDR3 sequence is 15 residues long. The variable domain in full, completed from reference TRBV18 and TRBJ2-1, reads NAGVMQNPRHLVRRRGQEARLRCSPMKGHSHVYWYRQLPEEGLKFMVYLQKENIIDESGMPKERFSAEFPKEGPSILRIQQVVRGDSAAYFCASSPTSGGASEQFFGPGTRLTVL.

The V and J genes are TRBV20-1 and TRBJ2-7; the D is unclear. Between the trimmed V and J ends, which lost 2 bases and 2 bases, there was a span of 10 bases. CDR3 size: 13 residues. CDR1 DFQATT and CDR2 SNEGSKA come from the germline V gene (reference sequence). The CDR3 here is CSARNQNPYEQYF. The CDR3 bases are TGCAGTGCTAGAAATCAGAACCCCTACGAGCAGTACTTC.

This clonotype occurred a few times. The chain links TRBV6-1 to TRBJ1-1; D gene uncertain. Germline-derived CDR1 and CDR2 are MNHNS and SASEGT. The CDR3 is 12 amino acids. With 0 bases removed from V and 6 bases from J, the gap between germline ends came to 5 bases. In DNA form, the CDR3 reads TGTGCCAGCAGTGAAGCCCCCGCTGAAGCTTTCTTT. Its protein is CASSEAPAEAFF.

The chain uses TRBV20-1 and TRBJ2-5; tentatively, D is TRBD2 (5 bases). Germline loops: CDR1 DFQATT, CDR2 SNEGSKA (reference sequence). V gave up 1 base and J gave up 2 bases, with 14 bases separating them. The CDR3 extends over 15 amino acids. CDR3 in amino acids: CSARAKTGMQETQYF. CDR3 nucleotide sequence: TGCAGTGCTAGAGCGAAAACCGGGATGCAAGAGACCCAGTACTTC.

The V call is TRBV5-1, the J call TRBJ2-1; 7 bases align to TRBD1. With 1 base clipped from V and 8 bases from J, the junction kept 6 bases outside the gene matches. The germline CDR1 and CDR2 sequences are SGHRS and YFSETQ. CDR3 length equals 14 residues. This CDR3 reads CASSLRQGRDEQFF. The CDR3 DNA is TGCGCCAGCAGCTTGCGACAGGGCCGCGATGAGCAGTTCTTC.

A few counts support this clonotype. This sequence joins TRBV10-2 and TRBJ2-3; 10 bases are a match to TRBD2. The CDR3 is 14 amino acids. Germline V lookup: CDR1 WSHSY, CDR2 SAAADI. The trim removed 7 bases at V and 4 bases at J, leaving 5 bases unmatched. The CDR3 bases are TGCGCCAGCAAACCTAGCGGGGGTCCAGATACGCAGTATTTT. Protein: CASKPSGGPDTQYF.

This clonotype was seen at least ten times. The chain is built from TRBV4-3 and TRBJ1-6; D is ambiguous. V dropped 1 base and J dropped 7 bases, with 8 bases sitting between them. The CDR3 runs to 14 residues. Germline V gives CDR1 LGHNA, CDR2 YSLEER. The CDR3 coding sequence is TGCGCCAGCAGCCAAGGATCCGAGAATTCACCCCTCCACTTT. This translates into CASSQGSENSPLHF.

The chain has TRBV27 and TRBJ1-2; no reliable D call. V shed 1 base and J shed 4 bases, with 13 bases lying between them. CDR1 is MNHEY and CDR2 is SMNVEV in the germline V gene (reference sequence). The CDR3 totals 15 residues. CDR3 loop: CASSLLAGPPYGYTF. CDR3 coding DNA: TGTGCCAGCAGTTTATTAGCGGGTCCGCCCTATGGCTACACCTTC.

The V call is TRBV4-2, the J call TRBJ1-4; TRBD1 aligns across 12 bases. J gave up 6 bases and V 3 bases, and 8 bases lay outside the gene matches. Germline V gives CDR1 LGHNA, CDR2 YNFKEQ. This CDR3 contains 17 residues. This CDR3 is CASSHGTGGVGDEKLFF. The CDR3 nucleotides read TGTGCCAGCAGCCACGGGACAGGGGGCGTCGGCGATGAAAAACTGTTTTTT.

This clonotype was counted at least ten times. The chain carries TRBV7-2 and TRBJ2-5, with D maybe TRBD2 (5 bases). Germline lookup yields CDR1 SGHTA and CDR2 FQGNSA. The CDR3 totals 14 residues. V gave up 5 bases and J gave up 3 bases, with 13 bases separating them. The CDR3 DNA sequence: TGTGCCAGCAGCCGCGCCGGGGTGGAAGAGACCCAGTACTTC. Amino acids: CASSRAGVEETQYF.

In this sample, this clonotype turned up many times. The chain links TRBV6-1 to TRBJ1-1; D is possibly TRBD1 (6 bases). V was pared by 3 bases and J by 1 base, with 6 bases between. The length of the CDR3 is 13 residues. Germline V gene sequence: CDR1 MNHNS, CDR2 SASEGT. In nucleotides, the CDR3 is TGTGCCAGCAGTGAGACAGGGAACACTGAAGCTTTCTTT. Translating it yields CASSETGNTEAFF.

V usage is TRBV4-2 and J usage is TRBJ2-1, with 7 bases aligning to TRBD1. The germline gives CDR1 LGHNA, CDR2 YNFKEQ. The V gene end was trimmed by 4 bases and the J gene end by 5 bases; junction bases not matched to a gene: 5. This CDR3 spans 14 amino acids. In DNA, the CDR3 is TGTGCCAGCAGCCGCCGGGACAGCAACAATGAGCAGTTCTTC. This encodes CASSRRDSNNEQFF.

The CDR3 bases are TGTGCCAGTAGATCGGACAGGGGGCATGAGGAGCTGTTTTTT. Translation: CASRSDRGHEELFF. The rearrangement uses TRBV19 and TRBJ2-2, with 11 bases aligning to TRBD1. Germline values: CDR1 LNHDA, CDR2 SQIVND (reference sequence). The CDR3 is 14 residues long. Unmatched junction bases numbered 7, after V lost 6 bases and J lost 10 bases.

The V call is TRBV10-3, the J call TRBJ1-1; TRBD1 matches 7 bases. V lost 6 bases, J lost 8 bases, and 6 bases stayed unmatched. The CDR3 length is 12 residues. Germline assignment: CDR1 ENHRY and CDR2 SYGVKD. The CDR3 reads CAISEGQIEAFF. CDR3 nucleotide sequence: TGTGCCATCAGCGAGGGACAGATCGAAGCTTTCTTT.

The chain joins TRBV20-1 to TRBJ2-7; no firm D call. The V gene's germline CDR1 is DFQATT and CDR2 SNEGSKA (reference sequence). V was shortened by 0 bases and J by 6 bases, with 15 bases between the two germline ends. This CDR3 has 14 residues. The CDR3 sequence is CSARDRKGRREQYF. CDR3 in DNA: TGCAGTGCTAGAGATCGGAAAGGGCGCCGCGAGCAGTACTTC.

The rearrangement links TRBV3-1 to TRBJ2-7, with TRBD1 as a possible D gene (5 bases). The CDR3 totals 15 residues. Deletions cut 0 bases from V and 5 bases from J, with 14 bases between. Germline CDR1 reads LGHDT; CDR2 reads YNNKEL (reference sequence). The chain's CDR3 is CASSQDLVRVHEQYF. As DNA, the CDR3 is TGTGCCAGCAGCCAAGATCTTGTCAGGGTGCACGAGCAGTACTTC.

The J gene is TRBJ1-2, the V gene TRBV5-1; D remains unclear. The CDR3 runs to 15 residues. CDR1 and CDR2 (germline): SGHRS, YFSETQ. The V gene lost 0 bases and the J gene lost 2 bases, with 11 bases spanning the gap. CDR3 residues: CASSLGPQGNYGYTF. CDR3 bases: TGCGCCAGCAGCTTGGGTCCCCAAGGGAACTATGGCTACACCTTC.